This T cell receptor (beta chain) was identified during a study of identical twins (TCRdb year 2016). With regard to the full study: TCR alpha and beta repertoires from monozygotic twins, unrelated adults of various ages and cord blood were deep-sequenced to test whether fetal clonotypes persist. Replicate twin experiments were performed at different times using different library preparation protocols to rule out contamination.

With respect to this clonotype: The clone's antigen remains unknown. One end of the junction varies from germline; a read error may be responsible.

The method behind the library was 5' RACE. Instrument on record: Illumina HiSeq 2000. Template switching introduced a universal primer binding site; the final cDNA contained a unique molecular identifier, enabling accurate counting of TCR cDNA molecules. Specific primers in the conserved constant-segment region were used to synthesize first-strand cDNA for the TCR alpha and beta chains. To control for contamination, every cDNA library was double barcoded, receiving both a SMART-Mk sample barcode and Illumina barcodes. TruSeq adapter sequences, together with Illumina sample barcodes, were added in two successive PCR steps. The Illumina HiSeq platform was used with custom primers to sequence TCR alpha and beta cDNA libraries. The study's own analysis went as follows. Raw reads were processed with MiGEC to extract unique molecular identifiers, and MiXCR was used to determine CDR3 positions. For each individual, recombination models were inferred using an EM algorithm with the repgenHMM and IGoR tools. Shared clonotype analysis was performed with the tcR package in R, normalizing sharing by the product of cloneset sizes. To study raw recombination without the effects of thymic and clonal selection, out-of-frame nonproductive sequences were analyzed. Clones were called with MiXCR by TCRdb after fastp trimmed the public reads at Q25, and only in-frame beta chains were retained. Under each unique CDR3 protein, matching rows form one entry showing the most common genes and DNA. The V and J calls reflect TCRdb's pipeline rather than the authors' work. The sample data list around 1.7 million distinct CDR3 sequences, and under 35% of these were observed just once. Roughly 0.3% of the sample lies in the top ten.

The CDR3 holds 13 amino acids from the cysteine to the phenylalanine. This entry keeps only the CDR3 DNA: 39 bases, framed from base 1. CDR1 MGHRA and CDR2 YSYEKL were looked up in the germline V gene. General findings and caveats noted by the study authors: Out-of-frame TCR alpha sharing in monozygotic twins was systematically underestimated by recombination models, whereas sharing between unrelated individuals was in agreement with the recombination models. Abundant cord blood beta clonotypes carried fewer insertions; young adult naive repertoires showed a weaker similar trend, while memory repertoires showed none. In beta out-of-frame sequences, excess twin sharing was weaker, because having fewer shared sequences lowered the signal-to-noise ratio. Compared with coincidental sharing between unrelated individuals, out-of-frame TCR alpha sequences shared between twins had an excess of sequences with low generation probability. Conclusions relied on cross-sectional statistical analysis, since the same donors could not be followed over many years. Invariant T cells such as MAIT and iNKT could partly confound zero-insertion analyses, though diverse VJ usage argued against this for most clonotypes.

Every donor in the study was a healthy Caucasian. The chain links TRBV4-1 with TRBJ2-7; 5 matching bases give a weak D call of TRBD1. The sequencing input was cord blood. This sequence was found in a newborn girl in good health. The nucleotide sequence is TGCGCCAGCAGCCCCAGGGAAGGCTACGGGCAGTACTTC. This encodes CASSPREGYGQYF.